The 4 T cell receptor beta chains listed next were all sequenced from one sample in a study of cytomegalovirus exposure and HLA in healthy donors. Primers for the PCR totalled 60 Vbeta and 13 Jbeta. Clones were sequenced by immunoSEQ multiplex PCR, and TCRdb holds only the in-frame ones, with some missing. The sample yields roughly 130,000 clones, about 66% seen once. Input material: PBMCs. The receptors derive from a man under 40 in good health and CMV-seropositive.

This chain uses TRBV5-1 with TRBJ2-2, with D perhaps TRBD2 (6 bases). The germline V gene encodes CDR1 SGHRS and CDR2 YFSETQ. The CDR3 sequence is 17 residues long. The V end lost 3 bases, the J end lost 8 bases, and 23 bases lay between the germline ends. The CDR3 region has the DNA TGCGCCAGCAGCTCATCCTCCCGGACTACTCAGCGGGGGGAGCTGTTTTTT. Amino acid sequence: CASSSSSRTTQRGELFF.

This sequence joins TRBV27 and TRBJ1-2; the match to TRBD1 covers 9 bases. The CDR3 length is 16 residues. CDR1 is MNHEY, CDR2 SMNVEV, per germline (reference sequence). The V segment lost 6 bases and the J segment 4 bases; nucleotides outside the gene matches: 12. The chain's CDR3 is CASRPGQGFFLYGYTF. CDR3 sequence (DNA): TGTGCCAGCAGGCCGGGACAGGGTTTTTTCCTCTATGGCTACACCTTC.

This clone occurred a few times. This rearrangement joins TRBV2 to TRBJ2-7, with 8 bases lining up with TRBD2. J was trimmed by 2 bases and V by 2 bases; bases with no gene match: 8. The CDR3 loop spans 16 amino acids. Germline CDR1 SNHLY, CDR2 FYNNEI. The CDR3 region has the DNA TGTGCCAGCAGTGAAAACGGGCTAGCGGGTACCTACGAGCAGTACTTC. It specifies CASSENGLAGTYEQYF.

The chain combines TRBV14 with TRBJ1-1; D is ambiguous. The CDR3 totals 13 residues. The germline V and J ends were trimmed by 6 bases and 3 bases, with 11 bases remaining between them. Germline values: CDR1 SGHDN, CDR2 FVKESK. The CDR3 here is CASRSIWYTEAFF. As DNA, the CDR3 is TGTGCCAGCAGGAGTATATGGTACACTGAAGCTTTCTTT.